This paragraph reports one T cell receptor (beta chain). The table came from immunoSEQ multiplex PCR; TCRdb's copy has only in-frame clones and leaves some out. There are nearly 2 million clones in the sample; about 95% occur only once, and 1.2% lies in the top ten. The CDR3 extends over 13 amino acids. V was clipped by 2 bases and J by 5 bases, with 10 bases between them. Germline V gene data show CDR1 as SGHAT and CDR2 as FQNNGV. Naive CD8 populations comprised CD45RO-negative cells positively selected for CCR7, excluding terminally differentiated effector memory CD45RA+ cells. This specimen belongs to a study of shared clonotypes between healthy human individuals.

Sequencing was done on a sample of naive CD8+ T cells sorted from blood. This receptor was obtained from a man between 18 and 29 years old in good health. This sequence joins TRBV11-2 and TRBJ2-7, with TRBD1 as a possible D gene (6 bases). CDR3 nucleotide sequence: TGTGCCAGCAGCTTAACAGGGACCGACGAGCAGTACTTC. It is translated as CASSLTGTDEQYF.